A single sample is the source of the 22 T cell receptor beta chains below, sequenced in a study of cytomegalovirus exposure and HLA in healthy donors. Sequencing used immunoSEQ multiplex PCR; TCRdb keeps in-frame clones, though not all of them. The data contain about 98,000 clones, roughly 87% of them singletons. The material sequenced was PBMCs. These receptors were obtained from a young man in good health and CMV-seropositive.

The V gene is TRBV9, the J gene TRBJ2-1; 7 bases fit TRBD2. J lost 9 bases, V lost 0 bases, and 9 bases had no gene match. The CDR3 consists of 15 residues. Germline loops: CDR1 SGDLS, CDR2 YYNGEE. CDR3 region: CASSVGGTMSGEQFF. DNA for the CDR3: TGTGCCAGCAGCGTAGGGGGGACTATGAGCGGTGAGCAGTTCTTC.

V is TRBV7-2 and J is TRBJ2-7; D is uncertain. This CDR3 is 13 amino acids long. V was pared by 5 bases and J by 4 bases, with 12 bases between. Germline values: CDR1 SGHTA, CDR2 FQGNSA. As DNA, the CDR3 is TGTGCCAGCAGCCCCCAAGATGCGTACGAGCAGTACTTC. It codes for CASSPQDAYEQYF.

This chain joins TRBV7-3 and TRBJ2-1; a weak D match, TRBD2 (5 bases). CDR1 and CDR2 from the germline V gene are SGHTA and FQGTGA. V lost 3 bases to trimming and J lost 2 bases, with 8 bases between them. This CDR3 contains 14 residues. The CDR3: CASSLGSTYNEQFF. As DNA, the CDR3 is TGTGCCAGCAGCTTGGGGAGTACCTACAATGAGCAGTTCTTC.

The V call is TRBV29-1, the J call TRBJ2-5, with 12 bases aligning to TRBD2. The CDR3 spans 19 residues. Germline values: CDR1 SQVTM, CDR2 ANQGSEA. Losses at the gene ends were 3 bases for V and 2 bases for J; bases not matched to a gene: 16. The CDR3 region is CSVETPDLITSGGQETQYF. In DNA form, the CDR3 reads TGCAGCGTTGAGACTCCAGATTTAATTACTAGCGGGGGGCAAGAGACCCAGTACTTC. Based on the CDR3 plus reference TRBV29-1 and TRBJ2-5, the full variable domain is SAVISQKPSRDICQRGTSLTIQCQVDSQVTMMFWYRQQPGQSLTLIATANQGSEATYESGFVIDKFPISRPNLTFSTLTVSNMSPEDSSIYLCSVETPDLITSGGQETQYFGPGTRLLVL.

This chain connects TRBV28 to TRBJ2-2; tentative D call: TRBD1 (6 bases). CDR1 MDHEN and CDR2 SYDVKM come from the germline V gene. The CDR3 loop spans 15 amino acids. The germline V and J ends were trimmed by 3 bases and 2 bases, with 10 bases remaining between them. The CDR3 sequence is CASSFLQGNTGELFF. The CDR3, as DNA: TGTGCCAGCAGTTTTTTACAGGGCAACACCGGGGAGCTGTTTTTT.

This clone was seen only a few times. V gene TRBV6-5 combines with J gene TRBJ2-7; D remains ambiguous. Germline V gene data show CDR1 as MNHEY and CDR2 as SVGAGI. CDR3 length equals 15 residues. Trimming took off 0 bases at V and 1 base at J, with 10 bases between the two ends. CDR3 bases: TGTGCCAGCAGTTACTCGATTTCGCAGTCCTACGAGCAGTACTTC. It encodes CASSYSISQSYEQYF.

CDR3 in amino acids: CASSLRQVTNTGELFF. The DNA for the CDR3 is TGTGCCAGCAGCTTAAGGCAGGTGACGAACACCGGGGAGCTGTTTTTT. J is TRBJ2-2 and V is TRBV7-3; D unclear. CDR1 is SGHTA and CDR2 is FQGTGA in the germline V gene. The CDR3 covers 16 residues. V lost 1 base, J lost 0 bases, and 9 bases lay in between.

The V gene is TRBV5-1, the J gene TRBJ2-1, with D unclear. V lost 1 base and J 5 bases, leaving 10 bases between the germline ends. The CDR3 has 14 amino acids. The germline gives CDR1 SGHRS, CDR2 YFSETQ. The CDR3 DNA is TGCGCCAGCAGCTTGTTGCAGATAAACAATGAGCAGTTCTTC. This translates into CASSLLQINNEQFF.

This chain joins TRBV18 and TRBJ2-7; TRBD2 matches 13 bases. Germline CDR1 is KGHSH and CDR2 is LQKENI. This CDR3 has 16 amino acids. With 2 bases clipped from V and 5 bases from J, the junction kept 6 bases outside the gene matches. The CDR3 loop is CASSPIRTSGSNEQYF. Written as DNA, the CDR3 is TGTGCCAGCTCACCAATTCGGACTAGCGGGAGCAACGAGCAGTACTTC.

This sequence joins TRBV4-3 and TRBJ2-2, with D perhaps matching TRBD1 (6 bases). CDR3 length equals 15 residues. V was trimmed by 6 bases and J by 6 bases, leaving 17 bases between them. Germline V gene lookup returns CDR1 LGHNA and CDR2 YSLEER. CDR3 in DNA: TGCGCCAGCAGTTTCGACAGGATGAGTGCCGGGGAGCTGTTTTTT. This sequence encodes CASSFDRMSAGELFF.

The chain combines TRBV5-6 with TRBJ2-7, with unresolved D. The germline V gene encodes CDR1 SGHDT and CDR2 YYEEEE. Trimming left V 0 bases short and J 1 base short, with 5 bases between. This CDR3 is built from 13 residues. The chain's CDR3 is CASSLAGSYEQYF. The CDR3 DNA is TGTGCCAGCAGCTTGGCCGGGTCCTACGAGCAGTACTTC. Based on the CDR3 plus reference TRBV5-6 and TRBJ2-7, the full variable domain is DAGVTQSPTHLIKTRGQQVTLRCSPKSGHDTVSWYQQALGQGPQFIFQYYEEEERQRGNFPDRFSGHQFPNYSSELNVNALLLGDSALYLCASSLAGSYEQYFGPGTRLTVT.

This rearrangement joins TRBV6-6 to TRBJ1-5; 7 nucleotides line up with TRBD1. In germline, CDR1 is MNHNY, CDR2 SVGAGI (reference sequence). This CDR3 comprises 14 residues. V shed 7 bases, J shed 9 bases, and the junction held 12 bases outside the gene matches. CDR3 DNA sequence: TGTGCCAGCATGAACAGGGGCCTTCTCGGGCCCCAGCATTTT. It codes for CASMNRGLLGPQHF.

The chain links TRBV6-6 to TRBJ1-4; TRBD1 matches at 7 bases. The junction had 8 bases not matched to a gene; V was cut back by 6 bases and J by 4 bases. The germline V gene has CDR1 MNHNY and CDR2 SVGAGI (reference sequence). The CDR3 spans 15 residues. The CDR3 region is CASSGPGQNNEKLFF. In DNA, the CDR3 is TGTGCCAGCAGCGGCCCGGGACAGAATAATGAAAAACTGTTTTTT.

V usage is TRBV19 and J usage is TRBJ2-5, with 10 bases matching TRBD1. Trimming at V came to 7 bases and at J to 5 bases, leaving 4 bases not matched to a gene. Looked up from germline, CDR1 is LNHDA and CDR2 is SQIVND (reference sequence). CDR3 length: 13 residues. CDR3 DNA: TGTGCCAGTACGGGACAGGGGACGGAGACCCAGTACTTC. Amino acid sequence: CASTGQGTETQYF.

The chain carries TRBV4-2 and TRBJ2-3, with 12 bases that match TRBD2. Germline lookup yields CDR1 LGHNA and CDR2 YNFKEQ. The J segment lost 0 bases and the V segment lost 4 bases, leaving 8 bases of the junction unmatched. The CDR3 contains 18 residues. This CDR3 reads CASSPTSGGPTSTDTQYF. CDR3 DNA sequence: TGTGCCAGCAGCCCGACTAGCGGGGGTCCTACTAGCACAGATACGCAGTATTTT.

This clone was seen more than once but under ten times. V and J are TRBV7-9 and TRBJ1-2, with 8 bases that match TRBD1. V trimming: 3 bases; J trimming: 8 bases; junction bases outside the gene matches: 2. CDR1 is SEHNR and CDR2 is FQNEAQ in the germline V gene (reference sequence). This CDR3 is 12 amino acids long. CDR3 nucleotides: TGTGCCAGCAGCTTTTCAGGGGGCGGCTACACCTTC. Amino acid sequence: CASSFSGGGYTF.

The V and J genes are TRBV18 and TRBJ1-2, with 9 nucleotides matching TRBD1. This CDR3 has 15 amino acids. The junction had 6 bases not matched to a gene; V was cut back by 1 base and J by 6 bases. CDR1 is KGHSH, CDR2 LQKENI, per germline. The CDR3 nucleotides are TGTGCCAGCTCACCACAAACAGGGGGCGCCGATGGCTACACCTTC. Amino acids: CASSPQTGGADGYTF.

V usage is TRBV2 and J usage is TRBJ1-1, with 9 bases matching TRBD1. V shed 3 bases and J 1 base; nucleotides not matched to a gene: 6. Germline V gene data show CDR1 as SNHLY and CDR2 as FYNNEI. This CDR3 has 16 amino acids. CDR3: CASSESEDRGNTEAFF. The DNA for the CDR3 is TGTGCCAGCAGTGAGAGTGAGGACAGGGGGAACACTGAAGCTTTCTTT.

This clone was counted a single time. This sequence joins TRBV5-5 and TRBJ2-5; 10 bases are shared with TRBD1. V shed 0 bases, J shed 4 bases, and the junction held 6 bases outside the gene matches. Germline V gene sequence: CDR1 SGHKS, CDR2 YYEKEE (reference sequence). The CDR3 spans 16 residues. The CDR3 loop is CASSLALTGGLETQYF. CDR3 bases: TGTGCCAGCAGCTTGGCTTTGACAGGGGGCCTAGAGACCCAGTACTTC.

V usage is TRBV2 and J usage is TRBJ1-2, with TRBD1 matching over 9 bases. With V trimmed by 6 bases and J by 8 bases, 7 bases remained unmatched. CDR1 and CDR2 (germline): SNHLY, FYNNEI. This CDR3 contains 13 residues. In DNA form, the CDR3 reads TGTGCCAGCAGCCCCGACAGGGGGTACGGCTACACCTTC. This gives the protein CASSPDRGYGYTF.

This clone was picked up one time. This rearrangement joins TRBV6-5 to TRBJ2-1; a possible D gene is TRBD2 (6 bases). Germline assignment: CDR1 MNHEY and CDR2 SVGAGI. This CDR3 has 15 residues. V lost 6 bases to trimming and J lost 4 bases, with 16 bases between them. CDR3 region: CASSRLVTGYNEQFF. The CDR3 bases are TGTGCCAGCAGCCGACTAGTAACGGGATACAATGAGCAGTTCTTC.

This sequence joins TRBV5-1 and TRBJ2-7; TRBD2 matches at 7 bases. This CDR3 spans 15 amino acids. Germline V gives CDR1 SGHRS, CDR2 YFSETQ. V lost 4 bases and J lost 9; bases outside the gene matches: 16. The DNA of the CDR3 is TGCGCCAGCAGCCCCGGTTGGGGGGGGTTGGAAGGGCAGTACTTC. Its protein product is CASSPGWGGLEGQYF.